Listed here are 15 T cell receptor beta chains from one sample, sequenced in a study of identical twins. TCRdb re-called the 5' RACE reads with MiXCR, one entry per CDR3 protein. The table records hundreds of thousands of distinct CDR3 sequences, roughly 18% of them present only once. These data were also reused for a study on T cells expressing NK-cell markers.

What was sequenced was PBMCs. The receptor source for this set is a woman under 30 in good health.

This chain connects TRBV20-1 to TRBJ1-2, with 8 nucleotides matching TRBD1. From germline, CDR1 is DFQATT and CDR2 SNEGSKA (reference sequence). V trimming: 2 bases; J trimming: 8 bases; junction bases outside the gene matches: 7. CDR3 size: 13 residues. The CDR3: CSARHVTGDGYTF. CDR3 DNA sequence: TGCAGTGCTAGACACGTGACAGGGGACGGCTACACCTTC.

This chain uses TRBV5-1 with TRBJ2-1; D possibly corresponds to TRBD1 (6 bases). This CDR3 is built from 16 residues. The V gene lost 3 bases and the J gene lost 7 bases, with 20 bases spanning the gap. Germline V lookup: CDR1 SGHRS, CDR2 YFSETQ. CDR3 bases: TGCGCCAGCAGCTCGGCCCGGGCAGGGGCTGGTAATGAGCAGTTCTTC. Translated, it gives CASSSARAGAGNEQFF.

Points on this clonotype: Germline and junction disagree at one end, which may indicate a read error. The V call is TRBV20-1, the J call TRBJ2-3, with no clear D. Germline V gene data show CDR1 as DFQATT and CDR2 as SNEGSKA (reference sequence). The CDR3 is 14 amino acids. The CDR3 nucleotides read TGCTGTGCCGTCCGGGCCCCGGGCCGAGATACGCAGTATTTT. This translates into CCAVRAPGRDTQYF.

On this clonotype: A much larger clonotype is one base distant, so this may be a read error. The chain recombines TRBV12-3 or TRBV12-4 with TRBJ2-7; D unclear. The CDR3 covers 11 residues. V gave up 7 bases and J gave up 7 bases, with 11 bases separating them. DNA of the CDR3: TGTGCCAGCAATTTCTCCAGGGAGCAGTACTTC. Protein: CASNFSREQYF.

The rearrangement links TRBV5-6 to TRBJ2-4, with 16 bases fitting TRBD2. V gave up 4 bases and J gave up 4 bases; unmatched junction bases: 5. Germline V gene data show CDR1 as SGHDT and CDR2 as YYEEEE. CDR3 length: 17 amino acids. As DNA, the CDR3 is TGTGCCAGCAGCACGGGACTAGCGGGGGGGCAAAAAAACATTCAGTACTTC. Translated: CASSTGLAGGQKNIQYF. Full variable domain (remainder filled in from reference TRBV5-6 and TRBJ2-4): DAGVTQSPTHLIKTRGQQVTLRCSPKSGHDTVSWYQQALGQGPQFIFQYYEEEERQRGNFPDRFSGHQFPNYSSELNVNALLLGDSALYLCASSTGLAGGQKNIQYFGAGTRLSVL.

The chain links TRBV6-5 to TRBJ2-1, with D possibly being TRBD2 (6 bases). Trimming stripped 2 bases from V and 7 bases from J, with 12 bases between. Germline lookup yields CDR1 MNHEY and CDR2 SVGAGI. The CDR3 extends over 14 amino acids. CDR3 region: CASSYPGTLNEQFF. The CDR3 DNA reads TGTGCCAGCAGTTACCCAGGGACTCTTAATGAGCAGTTCTTC.

This clonotype was picked up a small number of times. V gene TRBV5-1 combines with J gene TRBJ2-3; TRBD2 might be the D (6 bases). The length of the CDR3 is 16 residues. CDR1 SGHRS and CDR2 YFSETQ come from the germline V gene. V lost 4 bases and J lost 2, with 17 bases in between. The CDR3 is CASSINPGLSTDTQYF. Written as DNA, the CDR3 is TGCGCCAGCAGCATTAACCCGGGACTTTCCACAGATACGCAGTATTTT.

This sequence joins TRBV27 and TRBJ1-1; 7 bases fit TRBD1. CDR1 is MNHEY and CDR2 is SMNVEV in the germline V gene (reference sequence). This CDR3 has 15 residues. V lost 5 bases, J lost 1 base, and 7 bases stayed unmatched. CDR3 residues: CASSLTRGTNTEAFF. CDR3 nucleotide sequence: TGTGCCAGCAGTCTAACCAGGGGGACGAACACTGAAGCTTTCTTT.

This clonotype appeared many times. This sequence joins TRBV12-3 or TRBV12-4 and TRBJ2-1; 10 nucleotides line up with TRBD2. Trimming at V came to 4 bases and at J to 5 bases, leaving 2 bases not matched to a gene. CDR3 length equals 14 residues. The CDR3 bases are TGTGCCAGCAGTTCTAGCGGGGGCAACAATGAGCAGTTCTTC. It yields the protein CASSSSGGNNEQFF.

In its sample, this clonotype was seen a few times. The gene calls are TRBV5-1 and TRBJ1-1; the D gene is possibly TRBD1 (6 bases). Germline CDR1 SGHRS, CDR2 YFSETQ. V dropped 4 bases and J dropped 1 base, with 14 bases sitting between them. The CDR3 extends over 15 amino acids. The CDR3 sequence: CASSPRGGANTEAFF. The CDR3 DNA sequence: TGCGCCAGCAGCCCCAGGGGAGGGGCGAACACTGAAGCTTTCTTT.

This clonotype was detected a few times. The chain employs TRBV6-2 or TRBV6-3 and TRBJ2-5; TRBD2 matches 8 bases. This CDR3 region has 15 residues. The ends lost 2 bases at V and 7 bases at J; junction bases unmatched: 9. The germline V gene has CDR1 MNHEY and CDR2 SVGEGT. For the CDR3, the DNA is TGTGCCAGCAGTTACCCCACCGGGACTAGGGCGACCCAGTACTTC. It translates to CASSYPTGTRATQYF.

V is TRBV6-2 or TRBV6-3 and J is TRBJ2-7; no clear D gene. CDR1 and CDR2 from the germline V gene are MNHEY and SVGEGT. This CDR3 spans 11 amino acids. With 3 bases removed from V and 6 bases from J, the gap between germline ends came to 6 bases. The CDR3 loop is CASSYYSEQYF. The CDR3 DNA follows: TGTGCCAGCAGTTATTATTCCGAGCAGTACTTC.

In its sample, this clonotype was seen a few times. The chain links TRBV27 to TRBJ2-7; D is ambiguous. Trimming left V 10 bases short and J 6 bases short, with 16 bases between. This CDR3 comprises 12 residues. CDR1 and CDR2 (germline): MNHEY, SMNVEV (reference sequence). The CDR3 loop reads CATIRLDGEQYF. CDR3 bases: TGTGCCACGATCCGCCTGGACGGCGAGCAGTACTTC.

This clonotype was seen a handful of times. This chain joins TRBV4-2 and TRBJ1-1; the D gene is possibly TRBD1 (6 bases). The CDR3 has 15 residues. Trimming pared 4 bases from V and 5 bases from J, leaving 17 bases between. The germline gives CDR1 LGHNA, CDR2 YNFKEQ. CDR3 amino acids: CASSPQQGAKTEAFF. In DNA form, the CDR3 reads TGTGCCAGCAGCCCCCAACAGGGCGCCAAGACTGAAGCTTTCTTT.

This sequence joins TRBV20-1 and TRBJ1-5; D might be TRBD1 (5 bases). The CDR3 consists of 12 residues. V gave up 5 bases and J gave up 5 bases, with 10 bases separating them. Looked up from germline, CDR1 is DFQATT and CDR2 is SNEGSKA (reference sequence). CDR3 region: CSALRADQPQHF. The CDR3 DNA sequence: TGCAGTGCTCTCAGGGCCGATCAGCCCCAGCATTTT.